The rows below give T cell receptor beta chains drawn from one sample of a study of blood T cell repertoires in COVID-19. The data were produced by immunoSEQ multiplex PCR, yet TCRdb's version contains in-frame clones alone and is incomplete. The sample has about 280,000 clones, roughly 90% seen once. Sequencing used peripheral blood. These receptors came from a woman between 25 and 40 years old with COVID-19, enrolled during active disease. Both conserved end residues are part of each CDR3. D genes are given only for firm matches. Some rows have no size entry. The others give once, few or many, or a class for an expanded clone.

>TRBV7-9|.|TRBD2|TRBJ2-5
CASSLVSGEQETQYF
TGTGCCAGCAGCTTGGTTAGCGGGGAGCAAGAGACCCAGTACTTC
>TRBV5-4|.|TRBD2|TRBJ2-3
CASSAGLAGITDTQYF
TGTGCCAGCAGCGCCGGACTAGCGGGGATCACAGATACGCAGTATTTT
>TRBV5-1|.|.|TRBJ2-2
CASTNPPTGGALNTGELFF
TGCGCCAGCACCAACCCGCCCACAGGGGGGGCACTCAACACCGGGGAGCTGTTTTTT
>TRBV5-4|.|.|TRBJ2-5
CASSLETAHQETQYF
TGTGCCAGCAGCCTAGAGACAGCACACCAAGAGACCCAGTACTTC
>TRBV19|.|TRBD1|TRBJ2-2
CASSLTGGESGELFF
TGTGCCAGTAGTTTGACAGGGGGAGAAAGCGGGGAGCTGTTTTTT
>TRBV27|.|.|TRBJ1-4
CASKTQGRREKLFF
TGTGCCAGCAAAACACAGGGACGGCGTGAAAAACTGTTTTTT
>TRBV6-5|.|.|TRBJ1-4
CASSPRGDELFF
TGTGCCAGCAGTCCCCGGGGGGACGAACTGTTTTTT
>TRBV5-1|few|.|TRBJ1-6
CASSLKLDSPLHF
TGCGCCAGCAGCTTGAAACTGGATTCACCCCTCCACTTT
>TRBV4-1|.|TRBD2|TRBJ2-2
CASSLIVAGVHGELFF
TGCGCCAGCAGCCTAATCGTAGCGGGGGTTCACGGGGAGCTGTTTTTT
>TRBV11-2|.|.|TRBJ2-6
CASSARRTSISSGANVLTF
TGTGCCAGCAGCGCACGGCGGACTTCGATCAGCTCTGGGGCCAACGTCCTGACTTTC
>TRBV27|.|.|TRBJ2-7
CASSYQGQSYEQYF
TGTGCCAGCAGTTACCAAGGACAGTCCTACGAGCAGTACTTC
>TRBV10-3|.|.|TRBJ2-1
CAISDPFGVYNEQFF
TGTGCCATCAGTGACCCTTTCGGAGTCTACAATGAGCAGTTCTTC
>TRBV4-1|.|TRBD1|TRBJ1-2
CASSQVQDTGGGYTF
TGCGCCAGCAGCCAAGTTCAAGACACAGGGGGCGGCTACACCTTC
>TRBV13|.|.|TRBJ2-7
CASSLAIRYTGTYEQYF
TGTGCCAGCAGCTTAGCCATTAGGTACACGGGGACCTACGAGCAGTACTTC
>TRBV9|.|TRBD2|TRBJ2-2
CASSTSGLAIGELFF
TGTGCCAGCAGCACCTCGGGACTAGCTATCGGGGAGCTGTTTTTT
>TRBV5-6|.|TRBD2|TRBJ2-3
CASSWGLAGIASTDTQYF
TGTGCCAGCAGCTGGGGACTAGCGGGGATCGCTAGCACAGATACGCAGTATTTT
>TRBV7-9|.|TRBD1|TRBJ1-1
CASSSHLTGKAFF
TGTGCCAGCAGCTCACACCTGACAGGGAAAGCTTTCTTT
>TRBV5-1|.|TRBD1|TRBJ1-5
CASSLEGGAWQPQHF
TGCGCCAGCAGCTTGGAAGGGGGCGCCTGGCAGCCCCAGCATTTT
>TRBV5-1|.|.|TRBJ2-7
CASSPDPAASYEQYF
TGCGCCAGCAGCCCCGACCCAGCGGCATCCTACGAGCAGTACTTC
>TRBV7-2|.|TRBD1|TRBJ1-3
CASRDRGGGNTIYF
TGTGCCAGCAGGGACAGGGGTGGTGGAAACACCATATATTTT
>TRBV7-9|.|.|TRBJ2-2
CASSFPRRGQANTGELFF
TGTGCCAGCAGCTTCCCCAGAAGAGGGCAGGCGAACACCGGGGAGCTGTTTTTT
>TRBV27|.|TRBD2|TRBJ2-3
CASSLWTSGGASTDTQYF
TGTGCCAGCAGTTTGTGGACTAGCGGGGGGGCTAGCACAGATACGCAGTATTTT
>TRBV19|once|TRBD1|TRBJ1-6
CASSISAGGNSPLHF
TGTGCCAGTAGTATATCGGCAGGGGGAAATTCACCCCTCCACTTT
>TRBV2|.|.|TRBJ1-2
CASIDRLRGGYTF
TGTGCCAGCATAGATCGACTTCGTGGTGGCTACACCTTC
>TRBV18|.|.|TRBJ1-4
CASSPPYRVSTNEKLFF
TGTGCCAGCTCACCACCTTACAGGGTTTCAACTAATGAAAAACTGTTTTTT
>TRBV11-2|.|.|TRBJ2-7
CASIHGGTVYEQYF
TGTGCCAGCATCCACGGGGGAACTGTCTACGAGCAGTACTTC
>TRBV7-6|.|TRBD2|TRBJ2-1
CASSLGLAGATSQFF
TGTGCCAGCAGCTTAGGACTAGCGGGGGCCACTTCGCAGTTCTTC
>TRBV10-2|.|.|TRBJ1-1
CASSAGTGGEAFF
TGCGCCAGCAGTGCCGGGACTGGAGGGGAAGCTTTCTTT
>TRBV28|few|.|TRBJ2-3
CASSSFVGGRDTQYF
TGTGCCAGCAGTTCGTTTGTGGGGGGGCGAGATACGCAGTATTTT
>TRBV7-6|.|.|TRBJ2-2
CASSLSVNTGELFF
TGTGCCAGCAGCTTATCCGTGAACACCGGGGAGCTGTTTTTT
>TRBV6-1|.|.|TRBJ1-6
CASSETGPNSPLHF
TGTGCCAGCAGTGAGACAGGCCCGAATTCACCCCTCCACTTT
>TRBV6-6|.|TRBD1|TRBJ1-6
CASSPTGDSPLHF
TGTGCCAGCAGCCCGACAGGGGATTCACCCCTCCACTTT
>TRBV18|.|.|TRBJ1-3
CASSLTADSGNTIYF
TGTGCCAGCTCACTGACCGCGGACTCTGGAAACACCATATATTTT
>TRBV5-1|once|.|TRBJ1-4
CASRGGEKLFF
TGCGCCAGTCGAGGAGGTGAAAAACTGTTTTTT
>TRBV5-6|.|.|TRBJ1-4
CASSLLGANDEKLFF
TGTGCCAGCAGCTTGTTGGGGGCGAACGATGAAAAACTGTTTTTT
>TRBV27|.|.|TRBJ2-2
CASSSLPGSTGELFF
TGTGCCAGCAGTTCCCTACCCGGTAGCACCGGGGAGCTGTTTTTT
>TRBV6-1|.|.|TRBJ2-2
CASSESRTNTGELFF
TGTGCCAGCAGTGAATCGAGGACGAACACCGGGGAGCTGTTTTTT
>TRBV13|.|TRBD1|TRBJ1-3
CASSKTRQGFAGNTIYF
TGTGCCAGCAGCAAAACTCGACAGGGGTTTGCTGGAAACACCATATATTTT
>TRBV6-6|.|TRBD1|TRBJ1-2
CASSYVDRVFTGGYTF
TGTGCCAGCAGTTACGTGGACAGGGTCTTCACTGGTGGCTACACCTTC
>TRBV7-9|.|.|TRBJ2-7
CASSPQTASYEQYF
TGTGCCAGCAGCCCCCAGACAGCCTCCTACGAGCAGTACTTC
>TRBV3-1/TRBV3-2|.|.|TRBJ2-3
CASSQARGTQYF
TGTGCCAGCAGCCAAGCGCGGGGTACGCAGTATTTT
>TRBV18|.|TRBD1|TRBJ1-6
CASSPDRGNSPLHF
TGTGCCAGCTCACCGGACAGGGGTAATTCACCCCTCCACTTT
>TRBV11-2|.|.|TRBJ2-7
CASSLDQGHSYYEQYF
TGTGCCAGCAGCTTAGATCAGGGCCACTCCTACTACGAGCAGTACTTC
>TRBV5-5|.|.|TRBJ1-5
CASSLGARGNQPQHF
TGTGCCAGCAGCTTGGGGGCGCGGGGCAATCAGCCCCAGCATTTT
>TRBV18|once|TRBD1|TRBJ1-2
CASSPGQGVGYTF
TGTGCCAGCTCACCGGGACAGGGGGTTGGCTACACCTTC
>TRBV11-2|.|TRBD1|TRBJ1-1
CASSTLYRGRMNTEAFF
TGTGCCAGCAGCACCCTTTACAGGGGACGAATGAACACTGAAGCTTTCTTT
>TRBV11-2|.|TRBD2|TRBJ2-1
CASSPGGYEQFF
TGTGCCAGCAGCCCCGGGGGGTATGAGCAGTTCTTC
>TRBV5-1|.|TRBD1|TRBJ2-1
CASKSGTGSYNEQFF
TGCGCCAGCAAGTCGGGGACAGGCTCCTACAATGAGCAGTTCTTC
>TRBV4-1|.|.|TRBJ2-7
CASSQGHINIYEQYF
TGCGCCAGCAGCCAGGGACACATTAATATCTACGAGCAGTACTTC
>TRBV3-1/TRBV3-2|.|TRBD1|TRBJ1-5
CASSSRQGIQPQHF
TGTGCCAGCAGCTCCCGACAGGGTATTCAGCCCCAGCATTTT
>TRBV5-5|.|.|TRBJ2-7
CASSLGSLGEQYF
TGTGCCAGCAGCTTGGGGAGCCTTGGGGAGCAGTACTTC
>TRBV19|once|.|TRBJ2-1
CASSLLTGGTYNEQFF
TGTGCCAGTAGTCTCCTGACAGGTGGAACCTACAATGAGCAGTTCTTC
>TRBV14|.|.|TRBJ2-7
CASSQEDSSLGEQYF
TGTGCCAGCAGCCAAGAGGACTCCTCCCTGGGGGAGCAGTACTTC
>TRBV5-1|.|TRBD1|TRBJ2-7
CASSTGGQGAYEQYF
TGCGCCAGCAGCACGGGAGGACAGGGGGCCTACGAGCAGTACTTC
>TRBV5-6|.|.|TRBJ2-1
CASRRLTNEEDEQFF
TGTGCCAGCAGGCGCCTCACAAACGAGGAAGATGAGCAGTTCTTC
>TRBV7-2|.|TRBD2|TRBJ2-3
CASSPPGLATDTQYF
TGTGCCAGCAGCCCCCCGGGACTAGCGACAGATACGCAGTATTTT
>TRBV28|.|TRBD1|TRBJ2-2
CASGPRGQGERELFF
TGTGCCAGCGGCCCAAGGGGACAGGGAGAACGGGAGCTGTTTTTT
>TRBV14|once|.|TRBJ1-6
CASSQQGAVSPLHF
TGTGCCAGCAGCCAACAGGGCGCTGTTTCACCCCTCCACTTT
>TRBV6-5|.|TRBD2|TRBJ2-7
CASSTNGGITYEQYF
TGTGCCAGCAGTACAAACGGGGGGATCACCTACGAGCAGTACTTC
>TRBV5-1|.|.|TRBJ1-2
CASSLRGQGPTLYGYTF
TGCGCCAGCAGCTTGAGGGGACAAGGGCCCACGCTCTATGGCTACACCTTC